This T cell receptor beta chain was recovered during a study of T cell responses to AZD1222 COVID-19 vaccine. Study results and limitations: After the peak T cell response, and only then, were repertoires sampled. Baseline seropositivity characterized only 5 to 7 AZD1222 recipients.

Worth noting for this clone: Antigen: not known.

Libraries were prepared by immunoSEQ multiplex PCR; TCRdb keeps only in-frame clonotypes and omits some of them. The sample includes 120,000 to 150,000 clones, around 84% seen only once; the top ten take about 4.9%. This CDR3 is built from 16 residues. V trimming: 8 bases; J trimming: 0 bases; junction bases outside the gene matches: 4. The germline CDR1 and CDR2 sequences are MRHNA and SNTAGT. The receptor was isolated from an adult who received the AZD1222 COVID-19 vaccine. This rearrangement joins TRBV6-4 to TRBJ2-1; 13 bases fit TRBD2. Source: peripheral blood, taken 28 days after the second AZD1222 dose. The chain's CDR3 is CASPGTSGISYNEQFF. CDR3 DNA sequence: TGTGCCAGCCCGGGGACTAGCGGGATCTCCTACAATGAGCAGTTCTTC.